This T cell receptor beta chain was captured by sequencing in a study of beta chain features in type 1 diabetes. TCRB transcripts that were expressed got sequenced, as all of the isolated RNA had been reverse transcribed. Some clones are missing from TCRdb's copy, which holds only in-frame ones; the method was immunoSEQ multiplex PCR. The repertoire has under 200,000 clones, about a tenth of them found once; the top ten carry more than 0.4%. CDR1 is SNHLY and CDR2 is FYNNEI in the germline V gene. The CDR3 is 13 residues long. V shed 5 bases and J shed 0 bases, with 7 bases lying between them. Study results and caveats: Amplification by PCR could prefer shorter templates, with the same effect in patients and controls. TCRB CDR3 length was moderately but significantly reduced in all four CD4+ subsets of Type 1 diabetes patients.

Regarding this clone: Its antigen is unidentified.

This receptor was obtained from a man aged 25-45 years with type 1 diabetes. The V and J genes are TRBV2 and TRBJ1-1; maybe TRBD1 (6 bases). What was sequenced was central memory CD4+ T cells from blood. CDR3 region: CASSRDMNTEAFF. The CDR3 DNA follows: TGTGCCAGCAGTCGGGACATGAACACTGAAGCTTTCTTT.